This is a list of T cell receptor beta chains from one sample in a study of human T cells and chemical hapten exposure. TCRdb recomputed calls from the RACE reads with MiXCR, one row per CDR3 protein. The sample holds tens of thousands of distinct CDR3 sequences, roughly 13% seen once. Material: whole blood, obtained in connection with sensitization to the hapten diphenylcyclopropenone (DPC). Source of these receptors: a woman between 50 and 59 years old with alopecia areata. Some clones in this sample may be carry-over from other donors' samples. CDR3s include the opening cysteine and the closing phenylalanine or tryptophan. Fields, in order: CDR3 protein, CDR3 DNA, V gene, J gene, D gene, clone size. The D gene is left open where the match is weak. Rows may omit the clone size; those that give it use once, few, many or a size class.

CSVEGGAGSGFNEQFF,TGCAGCGTTGAAGGGGGGGCAGGGAGCGGGTTCAATGAGCAGTTCTTC,TRBV29-1,TRBJ2-1,NA,NA
CASSLDYNEQFF,TGCGCCAGCAGCCTAGACTACAATGAGCAGTTCTTC,TRBV5-1,TRBJ2-1,NA,NA
CASSLDWPRSYEQYF,TGTGCCAGCAGCTTAGACTGGCCTCGATCCTACGAGCAGTACTTC,TRBV7-8,TRBJ2-7,NA,many
CSVEAVAPGTGSYEQYF,TGCAGCGTTGAAGCCGTAGCCCCCGGGACAGGATCGTACGAGCAGTACTTC,TRBV29-1,TRBJ2-7,TRBD1,many
CASALRRDSNQPQHF,TGTGCCAGCGCCTTACGCAGAGATAGCAATCAGCCCCAGCATTTT,TRBV6-2/TRBV6-3,TRBJ1-5,NA,many
CASSAQGALMNTEAFF,TGTGCCAGCAGCGCACAGGGGGCTCTCATGAACACTGAAGCTTTCTTT,TRBV7-9,TRBJ1-1,TRBD1,NA
CASSQFAGGTEAFF,TGTGCCAGCAGCCAATTTGCAGGAGGGACTGAAGCTTTCTTT,TRBV4-2,TRBJ1-1,NA,many
CSATIGTGGHYEQYF,TGCAGTGCTACTATCGGGACAGGGGGTCACTACGAGCAGTACTTC,TRBV20-1,TRBJ2-7,TRBD1,many
CSARMSSLADEQYF,TGCAGTGCTAGGATGTCTAGCCTCGCGGATGAGCAGTACTTC,TRBV20-1,TRBJ2-7,NA,many
CSAREANQPQHF,TGCAGTGCTAGAGAAGCAAATCAGCCCCAGCATTTT,TRBV20-1,TRBJ1-5,NA,NA
CSARPSSEEKLFF,TGCAGTGCTAGGCCCAGCAGTGAGGAAAAACTGTTTTTT,TRBV20-1,TRBJ1-4,NA,few
CASSPRDRAVEQFF,TGTGCCAGCAGCCCCCGGGACAGGGCTGTTGAGCAGTTCTTC,TRBV7-9,TRBJ2-1,TRBD1,many
CASSSQGGLDTEAFF,TGTGCCAGCAGCTCTCAGGGAGGGTTGGACACTGAAGCTTTCTTT,TRBV7-3,TRBJ1-1,NA,few
CASSLRASGKEQFF,TGCGCCAGCAGCTTGCGGGCTAGCGGGAAAGAGCAGTTCTTC,TRBV5-1,TRBJ2-1,TRBD2,NA
CSAAPPSPTFYNEQFF,TGCAGTGCTGCACCCCCTAGCCCCACCTTCTACAATGAGCAGTTCTTC,TRBV20-1,TRBJ2-1,NA,many
CASSPPTLETQYF,TGTGCCAGCTCACCACCGACCCTCGAGACCCAGTACTTC,TRBV18,TRBJ2-5,NA,many
CASSRFYQETQYF,TGCGCCAGCAGCCGTTTCTATCAAGAGACCCAGTACTTC,TRBV5-1,TRBJ2-5,NA,NA
CSARQGGNEKLFF,TGCAGTGCCCGACAGGGAGGGAATGAAAAACTGTTTTTT,TRBV20-1,TRBJ1-4,TRBD1,few
CASTRANEQFF,TGTGCCAGTACCAGGGCAAATGAGCAGTTCTTC,TRBV13,TRBJ2-1,NA,few
CASSRTSYEQYF,TGTGCCAGCAGCCGAACTTCCTACGAGCAGTACTTC,TRBV7-9,TRBJ2-7,NA,few
CASSLELAFNEQFF,TGTGCCAGCAGCTTAGAACTGGCTTTCAATGAGCAGTTCTTC,TRBV11-2,TRBJ2-1,NA,many
CSVEVSGNQPQHF,TGCAGCGTTGAAGTCAGTGGCAATCAGCCCCAGCATTTT,TRBV29-1,TRBJ1-5,NA,NA
CASSLGSTGTSSNEQFF,TGCGCCAGCAGCTTGGGATCGACCGGGACTAGCAGCAATGAGCAGTTCTTC,TRBV5-1,TRBJ2-1,TRBD2,NA
CASSLRGPLYEQYF,TGTGCCAGCAGCTTACGGGGACCCCTATACGAGCAGTACTTC,TRBV11-2,TRBJ2-7,NA,few
CSVDRQGLAGDFEQFF,TGCAGCGTTGACCGCCAGGGGCTAGCGGGAGACTTTGAGCAGTTCTTC,TRBV29-1,TRBJ2-1,TRBD2,few
CASSLWGRVGESSYEQYF,TGTGCCAGCAGTTTATGGGGCAGGGTCGGGGAAAGCTCCTACGAGCAGTACTTC,TRBV28,TRBJ2-7,NA,many
CASSPRTRGPSNTGELFF,TGTGCCAGCAGCCCCCGGACACGGGGGCCCTCGAACACCGGGGAGCTGTTTTTT,TRBV11-2,TRBJ2-2,NA,many
CATSLGTEAFF,TGTGCCACCAGTCTAGGCACTGAAGCTTTCTTT,TRBV24-1,TRBJ1-1,NA,many
CSVGGNGAGELFF,TGCAGCGTTGGTGGGAATGGCGCCGGGGAGCTGTTTTTT,TRBV29-1,TRBJ2-2,NA,many
CASLRGVSYEQYF,TGTGCCAGCTTAAGGGGTGTATCCTACGAGCAGTACTTC,TRBV6-6,TRBJ2-7,NA,many
CSVLAGAYEQYF,TGCAGCGTTCTAGCGGGAGCCTACGAGCAGTACTTC,TRBV29-1,TRBJ2-7,TRBD2,many
CSVAGGPGDTQYF,TGCAGCGTTGCGGGAGGGCCTGGAGATACGCAGTATTTT,TRBV29-1,TRBJ2-3,TRBD2,NA
CASSLAAAQLHF,TGTGCCAGCAGCTTAGCGGCAGCCCAACTCCACTTT,TRBV7-2,TRBJ1-6,NA,NA
CATSDPGTSGSDTQYF,TGTGCCACCAGTGACCCCGGGACTAGCGGGTCAGATACGCAGTATTTT,TRBV24-1,TRBJ2-3,TRBD2,many
CASSLVPPRSGSWNNEQFF,TGTGCCAGCAGCTTAGTCCCCCCCCGTAGCGGGAGCTGGAACAATGAGCAGTTCTTC,TRBV7-6,TRBJ2-1,TRBD2,NA
CSVPDLAGGSNEQFF,TGCAGCGTCCCGGACCTCGCGGGAGGGTCCAATGAGCAGTTCTTC,TRBV29-1,TRBJ2-1,TRBD2,many
CASSPRTSGSFYEQYF,TGTGCCAGCAGCCCCCGGACTAGCGGGAGTTTCTACGAGCAGTACTTC,TRBV7-8,TRBJ2-7,TRBD2,many
CASSLGLAATRSYNEQFF,TGCGCCAGCAGCTTGGGGCTAGCGGCAACCCGCTCCTACAATGAGCAGTTCTTC,TRBV5-1,TRBJ2-1,TRBD2,many
CASSPGDRGYLETQYF,TGTGCCAGCAGTCCCGGGGACAGGGGGTATTTGGAGACCCAGTACTTC,TRBV6-5,TRBJ2-5,TRBD1,few
CASSENSYEQYF,TGCGCCAGCAGTGAAAACAGCTACGAGCAGTACTTC,TRBV10-1,TRBJ2-7,NA,NA
CSARVTLGGNQPQHF,TGCAGTGCCAGAGTTACCCTAGGGGGCAATCAGCCCCAGCATTTT,TRBV20-1,TRBJ1-5,NA,NA
CASHSLAGGPKELFF,TGTGCCAGCCATTCACTAGCGGGAGGGCCTAAGGAGCTGTTTTTT,TRBV6-1,TRBJ2-2,TRBD2,NA